One and the same sample provided the 4 T cell receptor beta chains below, sequenced in a study of blood T cell repertoires in COVID-19. Produced via immunoSEQ multiplex PCR; TCRdb's table is partial and in-frame only. The sample includes some 140,000 clones, about 85% of them seen just once. Sequenced sample: peripheral blood. The receptors derive from a man aged 55 to 70 with COVID-19, enrolled during active disease.

This chain uses TRBV18 with TRBJ1-5; TRBD1 agrees at 12 bases. V gave up 5 bases and J gave up 4 bases; unmatched junction bases: 9. In germline, CDR1 is KGHSH, CDR2 LQKENI. This CDR3 has 17 amino acids. CDR3 protein: CASSGGTGGARNQPQHF. CDR3 nucleotide sequence: TGTGCCAGCTCAGGGGGGACAGGGGGCGCGCGGAATCAGCCCCAGCATTTT. The full variable domain, its missing parts supplied by reference TRBV18 and TRBJ1-5, is NAGVMQNPRHLVRRRGQEARLRCSPMKGHSHVYWYRQLPEEGLKFMVYLQKENIIDESGMPKERFSAEFPKEGPSILRIQQVVRGDSAAYFCASSGGTGGARNQPQHFGDGTRLSIL.

This rearrangement joins TRBV9 to TRBJ1-6; D uncertain. Trimming pared 3 bases from V and 6 bases from J, leaving 13 bases between. The CDR3 sequence is 15 residues long. Germline CDR1 reads SGDLS; CDR2 reads YYNGEE. The CDR3 is CASSAAGGSNSPLHF. CDR3 sequence (DNA): TGTGCCAGCAGCGCCGCCGGCGGGTCTAATTCACCCCTCCACTTT.

This clone was counted a few times. The chain employs TRBV5-1 and TRBJ1-2; 9 nucleotides agree with TRBD1. Per the germline V gene, CDR1 is SGHRS and CDR2 is YFSETQ. The length of the CDR3 is 15 residues. Trimming took 2 bases from V and 3 from J; bases not matched to a gene: 5. In DNA, the CDR3 is TGCGCCAGCAGCTTACTTAGGACAGGGGACTATGGCTACACCTTC. It specifies CASSLLRTGDYGYTF.

V is TRBV7-2 and J is TRBJ1-2; 7 bases are shared with TRBD1. Germline V CDR1 and CDR2: SGHTA, FQGNSA. The CDR3 covers 16 residues. The V gene end was trimmed by 0 bases and the J gene end by 6 bases; junction bases not matched to a gene: 10. CDR3 sequence reads: CASSLAFPQGMDGYTF. CDR3 in DNA: TGTGCCAGCAGCTTAGCGTTTCCACAGGGGATGGATGGCTACACCTTC.